The next 31 T cell receptor beta chains were all read from a single sample in a study of blood T cell repertoires in COVID-19. Assay: immunoSEQ multiplex PCR; the TCRdb copy retains only in-frame clones and omits some. Seen here are around 140,000 clones, 88% observed once, and the top ten hold more than 2%. The sample consisted of peripheral blood. Source of these receptors: a man aged 65 to 85 with active COVID-19.

The chain is built from TRBV5-4 and TRBJ2-1, with D uncertain. The V gene's germline CDR1 is SGHNT and CDR2 YYREEE (reference sequence). The CDR3 is 13 amino acids. Trimming stripped 3 bases from V and 0 bases from J, with 4 bases between. CDR3 region: CASSSGSYNEQFF. The CDR3 DNA reads as TGTGCCAGCAGCTCGGGCTCCTACAATGAGCAGTTCTTC.

This clone came up once. The rearrangement links TRBV29-1 to TRBJ2-4; D not resolved. CDR3 length: 11 residues. The V end lost 3 bases, the J end lost 5 bases, and 5 bases lay between the germline ends. Germline CDR1 and CDR2: SQVTM and ANQGSEA. The CDR3 loop is CSVDIENIQYF. DNA of the CDR3: TGCAGCGTTGACATTGAAAACATTCAGTACTTC.

The chain couples TRBV10-3 to TRBJ2-3, with a weak D call TRBD2 (6 bases). Trimming took off 8 bases at V and 1 base at J, with 10 bases between the two ends. This CDR3 is 13 amino acids long. Per the germline V gene, CDR1 is ENHRY and CDR2 is SYGVKD. The CDR3 DNA is TGTGCCATCCAGAGGGAGGGCACAGATACGCAGTATTTT. Encoded protein: CAIQREGTDTQYF.

This sequence joins TRBV6-2 or TRBV6-3 and TRBJ2-4; 10 bases fit TRBD2. V lost 5 bases and J lost 6; bases outside the gene matches: 7. This CDR3 region has 15 residues. The germline CDR1 and CDR2 sequences are MNHEY and SVGEGT. CDR3 sequence (DNA): TGTGCCAGCAGTCTAGCGGGAGAGCGGATAAACATTCAGTACTTC. Translated, it gives CASSLAGERINIQYF.

This sequence joins TRBV18 and TRBJ2-1; TRBD2 is a possible D gene (7 bases). The CDR3 loop spans 15 amino acids. V lost 3 bases and J 6 bases, leaving 15 bases between the germline ends. Per germline, CDR1 KGHSH and CDR2 LQKENI. The CDR3 DNA sequence: TGTGCCAGCTCACCGGGGGGGCGTTCTCTCAATGAGCAGTTCTTC. It translates to CASSPGGRSLNEQFF.

This clone has just a few counts. The genes are TRBV7-9 and TRBJ1-3; the D is unclear. Per germline, CDR1 SEHNR and CDR2 FQNEAQ (reference sequence). Trimming took 1 base from V and 0 from J, leaving 10 bases between them. The CDR3 totals 16 residues. The CDR3 nucleotides are TGTGCCAGCAGCTTAGATGTCCGGAGCTCTGGAAACACCATATATTTT. It codes for CASSLDVRSSGNTIYF.

J is TRBJ2-1 and V is TRBV6-1, with 7 positions matching TRBD2. The CDR3 length is 16 residues. Germline CDR1 and CDR2: MNHNS and SASEGT. V lost 4 bases and J lost 4; bases outside the gene matches: 10. The CDR3 DNA sequence: TGTGCCAGCAGTGGGGTGGCGGGAGAGAGGTACAATGAGCAGTTCTTC. Its translation: CASSGVAGERYNEQFF.

The chain couples TRBV9 to TRBJ2-5; 8 nucleotides align to TRBD1. The CDR3 is 16 amino acids. V lost 4 bases, J lost 1 base, and 9 bases stayed unmatched. Germline V gene data show CDR1 as SGDLS and CDR2 as YYNGEE. The CDR3 nucleotides read TGTGCCAGCAGCACCCCTCAGGGGGCGCCCCAAGAGACCCAGTACTTC. The encoded protein is CASSTPQGAPQETQYF.

V is TRBV9 and J is TRBJ2-5, with 12 positions matching TRBD1. CDR3 size: 16 residues. The V segment lost 2 bases and the J segment 1 base; nucleotides outside the gene matches: 3. Germline V gene data show CDR1 as SGDLS and CDR2 as YYNGEE. CDR3 nucleotides: TGTGCCAGCAGCGTCCGGGACAGGGGGCTCCAAGAGACCCAGTACTTC. The encoded protein is CASSVRDRGLQETQYF.

CDR3 DNA: TGTGCCAGCAGCGCGGGGACAGGGTATCGAGATTCACCCCTCCACTTT. Its translation: CASSAGTGYRDSPLHF. The V call is TRBV9, the J call TRBJ1-6; 9 bases align to TRBD1. Trimming at V came to 3 bases and at J to 8 bases, leaving 9 bases not matched to a gene. The CDR3 has 16 amino acids. Germline CDR1 reads SGDLS; CDR2 reads YYNGEE.

This clone was counted only a few times. This chain links TRBV5-5 with TRBJ1-1; 7 positions agree with TRBD1. The CDR3 covers 14 residues. The germline CDR1 and CDR2 sequences are SGHKS and YYEKEE (reference sequence). V lost 3 bases and J lost 9; bases outside the gene matches: 11. The CDR3 sequence: CASSSSGTAAKAFF. The DNA for the CDR3 is TGTGCCAGCAGCTCGTCCGGGACAGCAGCTAAAGCTTTCTTT. The whole variable domain, filled in from reference TRBV5-5 and TRBJ1-1, reads DAGVTQSPTHLIKTRGQQVTLRCSPISGHKSVSWYQQVLGQGPQFIFQYYEKEERGRGNFPDRFSARQFPNYSSELNVNALLLGDSALYLCASSSSGTAAKAFFGQGTRLTVV.

The chain employs TRBV6-5 and TRBJ1-6; no firm D call. CDR1 is MNHEY and CDR2 is SVGAGI in the germline V gene. The CDR3 is 16 residues long. Trimming shortened V by 2 bases and J by 6 bases, and 14 bases separated the two germline ends. The CDR3 here is CASSYDASFGNSPLHF. In DNA, the CDR3 is TGTGCCAGCAGTTACGATGCGAGTTTCGGTAATTCACCCCTCCACTTT.

The chain employs TRBV24-1 and TRBJ2-3, with a weak D call TRBD2 (6 bases). CDR1 KGHDR and CDR2 SFDVKD come from the germline V gene. The germline V and J ends were trimmed by 8 bases and 3 bases, with 11 bases remaining between them. This CDR3 region has 13 residues. CDR3 in amino acids: CATTSGLTDTQYF. CDR3 bases: TGTGCCACCACAAGCGGGCTGACAGATACGCAGTATTTT.

CDR3: CATSAGGRETQYF. In DNA form, the CDR3 reads TGTGCCACCAGTGCGGGGGGAAGGGAGACCCAGTACTTC. The rearrangement joins TRBV24-1 to TRBJ2-5; TRBD2 matches 7 bases. The trim removed 5 bases at V and 5 bases at J, leaving 4 bases unmatched. Germline assignment: CDR1 KGHDR and CDR2 SFDVKD. The CDR3 sequence is 13 residues long.

The J gene is TRBJ2-2, the V gene TRBV2; 7 nucleotides match TRBD2. The CDR3 spans 14 residues. V trimming: 6 bases; J trimming: 5 bases; junction bases outside the gene matches: 6. Germline V CDR1 and CDR2: SNHLY, FYNNEI. The CDR3 reads CASSSRGETGELFF. Written as DNA, the CDR3 is TGTGCCAGCAGCTCCCGGGGGGAGACCGGGGAGCTGTTTTTT.

This chain links TRBV10-3 with TRBJ2-5; the D gene is possibly TRBD2 (6 bases). The V gene lost 6 bases and the J gene lost 2 bases, with 7 bases spanning the gap. The length of the CDR3 is 12 residues. Germline V gives CDR1 ENHRY, CDR2 SYGVKD. The CDR3, as DNA: TGTGCCATCAGAGGAGGGCAAGAGACCCAGTACTTC. Amino acid sequence: CAIRGGQETQYF.

In this sample, this clone turned up a few times. V gene TRBV7-6 combines with J gene TRBJ2-7, with a weak D call TRBD2 (6 bases). Between the trimmed V and J ends, which lost 1 base and 3 bases, there was a span of 16 bases. This CDR3 contains 16 residues. From germline, CDR1 is SGHVS and CDR2 FNYEAQ. CDR3 DNA: TGTGCCAGCAGCTTAGGGGGTTTGCGGAGGGGCTACGAGCAGTACTTC. It codes for CASSLGGLRRGYEQYF. Drawing the rest from reference TRBV7-6 and TRBJ2-7, the complete variable domain is GAGVSQSPRYKVTKRGQDVALRCDPISGHVSLYWYRQALGQGPEFLTYFNYEAQQDKSGLPNDRFSAERPEGSISTLTIQRTEQRDSAMYRCASSLGGLRRGYEQYFGPGTRLTVT.

The CDR3 reads CSALQWSGKNEQYF. The CDR3 coding sequence is TGCAGCGCCCTCCAATGGTCAGGAAAAAACGAGCAGTACTTC. The chain recombines TRBV29-1 with TRBJ2-7; D unresolved. The CDR3 has 14 amino acids. The germline gives CDR1 SQVTM, CDR2 ANQGSEA. Trimming removed 7 bases at V and 5 bases at J, with 21 bases between.

This clone has just one count. This chain links TRBV6-1 with TRBJ1-5, with 12 bases aligning to TRBD1. This CDR3 contains 16 residues. V lost 4 bases, J lost 6 bases, and 7 bases stayed unmatched. Germline V CDR1 and CDR2: MNHNS, SASEGT. CDR3 nucleotides: TGTGCCAGCAGTGCCTGGGGACAGGGGGCGGTTCAGCCCCAGCATTTT. It specifies CASSAWGQGAVQPQHF.

The chain joins TRBV7-3 to TRBJ2-6, with 8 nucleotides matching TRBD2. Germline V lookup: CDR1 SGHTA, CDR2 FQGTGA. Germline trimming cut 5 bases from V and 2 bases from J; bases unmatched to any gene: 2. CDR3 length equals 15 residues. CDR3 sequence reads: CASSPGGAGANVLTF. DNA for the CDR3: TGTGCCAGCAGCCCGGGGGGGGCTGGGGCCAACGTCCTGACTTTC.

This chain connects TRBV7-6 to TRBJ2-1, with D possibly TRBD2 on 6 matching bases. With 1 base removed from V and 2 bases from J, the gap between germline ends came to 12 bases. The CDR3 has 16 amino acids. Germline assignment: CDR1 SGHVS and CDR2 FNYEAQ. The CDR3 spells CASSLEVGGPYNEQFF. CDR3 bases: TGTGCCAGCAGCTTAGAGGTCGGGGGACCCTACAATGAGCAGTTCTTC.

In this sample, this clone turned up a few times. This rearrangement joins TRBV6-6 to TRBJ2-7, with no clear D. V was clipped by 3 bases and J by 2 bases, with 2 bases between them. This CDR3 is built from 11 residues. The germline CDR1 and CDR2 sequences are MNHNY and SVGAGI (reference sequence). The CDR3 DNA is TGTGCCAGCAGTTATACCTACGAGCAGTACTTC. This gives the protein CASSYTYEQYF.

The V call is TRBV7-2, the J call TRBJ2-7, with 11 bases that match TRBD2. Germline loops: CDR1 SGHTA, CDR2 FQGNSA. The V and J ends lost 5 bases and 4 bases, in that order; junction bases with no gene match: 4. The CDR3 has 14 residues. This CDR3 reads CASSPSGRFYEQYF. CDR3 coding DNA: TGTGCCAGCAGCCCTAGCGGGAGGTTTTACGAGCAGTACTTC.

V and J are TRBV24-1 and TRBJ2-3; tentatively, D is TRBD1 (6 bases). The V gene lost 1 base and the J gene lost 3 bases, with 13 bases spanning the gap. CDR1 is KGHDR, CDR2 SFDVKD, per germline. The CDR3 is made up of 16 amino acids. In nucleotides, the CDR3 is TGTGCCACCAGTGATTTCTCAACAACAGGGACAGATACGCAGTATTTT. Protein: CATSDFSTTGTDTQYF.

The chain carries TRBV30 and TRBJ1-1, with D perhaps matching TRBD1 (5 bases). With 2 bases removed from V and 5 bases from J, the gap between germline ends came to 15 bases. This CDR3 is built from 14 residues. Germline values: CDR1 GTSNPN, CDR2 SVGIG (reference sequence). CDR3 DNA sequence: TGTGCCTGGAGTTGGCGGGGCCGGGGGACTGAAGCTTTCTTT. Its translation: CAWSWRGRGTEAFF.

This clone occurred a few times. This sequence joins TRBV30 and TRBJ1-6, with D possibly matching TRBD1 (5 bases). Germline CDR1 GTSNPN, CDR2 SVGIG (reference sequence). CDR3 size: 13 residues. Trimming left V 4 bases short and J 6 bases short, with 10 bases between. CDR3 coding DNA: TGTGCCTGGACCCCCGGGGGTAATTCACCCCTCCACTTT. Protein product: CAWTPGGNSPLHF.

The rearrangement joins TRBV7-2 to TRBJ2-2; TRBD1 agrees at 10 bases. J gave up 1 base and V 4 bases, and 0 bases lay outside the gene matches. The CDR3 loop spans 15 amino acids. Germline V gene lookup returns CDR1 SGHTA and CDR2 FQGNSA. The CDR3 DNA reads TGTGCCAGCAGCTGGGACAGGGGGAACACCGGGGAGCTGTTTTTT. Translation: CASSWDRGNTGELFF.

This chain uses TRBV6-5 with TRBJ1-5; 8 nucleotides match TRBD1. The V segment lost 6 bases and the J segment 3 bases; nucleotides outside the gene matches: 7. The CDR3 is 15 amino acids. Germline loops: CDR1 MNHEY, CDR2 SVGAGI. The DNA of the CDR3 is TGTGCCAGCAGGAAAGGACAGGGAGTCAATCAGCCCCAGCATTTT. Translation gives CASRKGQGVNQPQHF.

The chain employs TRBV12-5 and TRBJ2-3, with 12 positions matching TRBD2. This CDR3 contains 17 residues. After removal of 6 bases from V and 5 bases from J, the junction contained 12 bases not matched to a gene. Germline assignment: CDR1 LGHNT and CDR2 FRNRAP. The CDR3 loop is CASGNWTSGNVGDTQYF. CDR3 bases: TGTGCTAGTGGAAACTGGACTAGCGGGAATGTTGGAGATACGCAGTATTTT.

The V call is TRBV18, the J call TRBJ2-7, with 13 bases fitting TRBD2. CDR3 size: 14 residues. Germline loops: CDR1 KGHSH, CDR2 LQKENI. V shed 8 bases, J shed 4 bases, and the junction held 5 bases outside the gene matches. The CDR3 DNA sequence: TGTGCCAGCAAGGAGGGACTAGCGGGGTACGAGCAGTACTTC. It encodes CASKEGLAGYEQYF.

The chain carries TRBV28 and TRBJ2-1; TRBD2 might be the D (5 bases). Trimming removed 3 bases from V and 7 bases from J, with 13 bases in between. The germline CDR1 and CDR2 sequences are MDHEN and SYDVKM. This CDR3 has 14 residues. The CDR3 here is CASSFGLVKNEQFF. As DNA, the CDR3 is TGTGCCAGCAGTTTCGGACTCGTAAAGAATGAGCAGTTCTTC.